This TCR beta chain was observed in a study of OX40 agonist ivuxolimab in advanced cancers. Looking at the study overall: Dose-escalation cases comprised hepatocellular carcinoma, melanoma, renal cell or head and neck cancer.

Measured with immunoSEQ multiplex PCR; TCRdb has only the in-frame clones, and not every one. The repertoire holds some 810 clones, about 80% seen once, with 9.5% to 12% in the top ten. As to this clone: Its antigen is unknown.

Study conclusions and caveats: CD4+ T cells averaged fewer expanded clones than CD8+ T cells. Also showing low normalized T-cell clonal expansion were some of the nonresponders.

Collection of the sample occurred in a trial of the OX40 agonist ivuxolimab. This TCR derives from an adult with an advanced solid tumor such as melanoma, head and neck, liver or kidney cancer.

The CDR3 nucleotides read TGTGCCAGCAGCTCCTCTAGCGGGGGAGCCTACGAGCAGTACTTC. Its protein is CASSSSSGGAYEQYF. The chain has TRBV6-8 and TRBJ2-7; TRBD2 matches at 10 bases. The CDR3 covers 15 residues. V shed 6 bases and J 2 bases; nucleotides not matched to a gene: 7. In germline, CDR1 is MNHGY, CDR2 SAAAGT.